This T cell receptor beta chain is drawn from a study of cytomegalovirus exposure and HLA in healthy donors. Broader study findings: Certain sequence variants were highly shared and formed a cluster, and this cluster was likely a sequencing artifact. When analyzed later, a missense DCLRE1C variant was found to be linked to TCR beta V- and J-gene trimming.

This clone has more than one count but fewer than ten. Its target is not known. There are 15 residues in the CDR3. The V segment lost 4 bases and the J segment 8 bases; nucleotides outside the gene matches: 10. CDR1 is MNHEY, CDR2 SVGAGI, per germline. The PCR employed 60 Vbeta primers together with 13 Jbeta primers. Produced via immunoSEQ multiplex PCR; TCRdb's table is partial and in-frame only. Found here are fewer than 120,000 clones, approximately 84% of them singletons; the top ten hold more than 1.5%. The TCR was taken from a man aged 40-50 years in good health and CMV-seronegative. The chain has TRBV6-5 and TRBJ1-4; 7 bases align to TRBD1. The sequencing input was PBMCs. The CDR3 is CASSFRQGESEKLFF. The CDR3 DNA reads TGTGCCAGCAGTTTCAGACAGGGCGAGAGCGAAAAACTGTTTTTT.